Following are 3 T cell receptor beta chains from one sample sequenced in a study of blood T cell repertoires in COVID-19. The table came from immunoSEQ multiplex PCR; TCRdb's copy has only in-frame clones and leaves some out. Among roughly 150,000 clones listed, roughly 80% were seen once. Sequenced: peripheral blood. These receptors were collected from a man in his sixties who had recovered from COVID-19.

The rearrangement joins TRBV6-6 to TRBJ1-4, with D possibly being TRBD1 (5 bases). Trimming left V 4 bases short and J 4 bases short, with 10 bases between. Germline V gene sequence: CDR1 MNHNY, CDR2 SVGAGI (reference sequence). This CDR3 region has 14 residues. The CDR3 is CASSSRAINEKLFF. The CDR3 region has the DNA TGTGCCAGCAGTTCCAGGGCTATTAATGAAAAACTGTTTTTT.

This chain links TRBV7-2 with TRBJ2-5, with TRBD2 as a possible D gene (5 bases). The CDR3 loop spans 13 amino acids. Trimming removed 7 bases from V and 3 bases from J, with 12 bases in between. The germline gives CDR1 SGHTA, CDR2 FQGNSA. DNA of the CDR3: TGTGCCAGCACCCCAAGGCGGGAAGAGACCCAGTACTTC. Protein product: CASTPRREETQYF.

To note about this clone: At the DNA level, this CDR3 is encoded by other sequences in the same sample as well. The chain recombines TRBV5-1 with TRBJ1-1, with TRBD1 as a possible D gene (6 bases). Trimming removed 2 bases at V and 3 bases at J, with 8 bases between. The germline V gene has CDR1 SGHRS and CDR2 YFSETQ. This CDR3 is 13 amino acids long. CDR3 residues: CASSFKGDTEAFF. In nucleotides, the CDR3 is TGCGCCAGCAGCTTCAAGGGGGACACTGAAGCTTTCTTT.